One and the same sample provided the 15 T cell receptor beta chains below, sequenced in a study of control samples from healthy donors and cancer patients. Profiled with immunoSEQ multiplex PCR; TCRdb holds only in-frame clones, not every one. The top ten hold more than 6% of the sample, which has under 450,000 clones, 90% seen once. The sequenced sample consisted of PBMCs. The receptors here all came from a man aged 35 to 55 with head and neck cancer.

This clone occurred once. This sample includes further DNA sequences coding for the same CDR3. The V gene is TRBV7-2, the J gene TRBJ2-7; 10 nucleotides match TRBD1. The length of the CDR3 is 13 residues. Looked up from germline, CDR1 is SGHTA and CDR2 is FQGNSA. The ends lost 5 bases at V and 4 bases at J; junction bases unmatched: 2. The CDR3 DNA follows: TGTGCCAGCAGCCGGGACAGGGGTTACGAGCAGTACTTC. Translating it yields CASSRDRGYEQYF.

This chain connects TRBV27 to TRBJ2-5; D not certain. The CDR3 loop spans 13 amino acids. The V end lost 8 bases, the J end lost 5 bases, and 15 bases lay between the germline ends. Germline CDR1 and CDR2: MNHEY and SMNVEV (reference sequence). This CDR3 reads CASFAHPGETQYF. The CDR3 DNA reads TGTGCCAGCTTCGCCCATCCCGGGGAGACCCAGTACTTC.

J is TRBJ2-5 and V is TRBV6-2 or TRBV6-3; D remains ambiguous. V gave up 6 bases and J gave up 7 bases, with 9 bases separating them. Germline V gives CDR1 MNHEY, CDR2 SVGEGT. The CDR3 loop spans 11 amino acids. CDR3 protein: CASSPGGTQYF. CDR3 sequence (DNA): TGTGCCAGCAGCCCCGGCGGGACCCAGTACTTC.

In this sample, this clone turned up once. The gene calls are TRBV19 and TRBJ1-1; TRBD1 is a possible D gene (5 bases). The CDR3 extends over 13 amino acids. Germline assignment: CDR1 LNHDA and CDR2 SQIVND (reference sequence). V gave up 4 bases and J gave up 4 bases, with 10 bases separating them. CDR3 bases: TGTGCCAGTAGTAGTGCGGGGGGCACTGAAGCTTTCTTT. Translation gives CASSSAGGTEAFF. Full variable domain (missing parts from reference TRBV19 and TRBJ1-1): DGGITQSPKYLFRKEGQNVTLSCEQNLNHDAMYWYRQDPGQGLRLIYYSQIVNDFQKGDIAEGYSVSREKKESFPLTVTSAQKNPTAFYLCASSSAGGTEAFFGQGTRLTVV.

V is TRBV10-2 and J is TRBJ2-1; weak D call: TRBD2 (7 bases). Trimming stripped 2 bases from V and 1 base from J, with 12 bases between. There are 16 residues in the CDR3. Germline CDR1 is WSHSY and CDR2 is SAAADI. DNA for the CDR3: TGCGCCAGCAGTGAGGGGGGCGGGGGTTCCTACAATGAGCAGTTCTTC. Translated, it gives CASSEGGGGSYNEQFF.

The chain has TRBV5-6 and TRBJ1-5; 8 bases match TRBD1. Germline values: CDR1 SGHDT, CDR2 YYEEEE. Trimming removed 0 bases from V and 5 bases from J; junction bases left unmatched: 1. The CDR3 spans 14 residues. CDR3 DNA: TGTGCCAGCAGCTTGGGACAGGGGTATCAGCCCCAGCATTTT. Amino acid sequence: CASSLGQGYQPQHF.

CDR3 DNA sequence: TGCGCCAGCAGCCAACAGGGTGGGGGCAATCAGCCCCAGCATTTT. This gives the protein CASSQQGGGNQPQHF. The V call is TRBV23-1, the J call TRBJ1-5; D possibly corresponds to TRBD1 (6 bases). TRBV23-1 is known as an ORF, though its function is uncertain. V shed 6 bases and J shed 2 bases, with 14 bases lying between them. This CDR3 is 15 amino acids long.

The V and J genes are TRBV20-1 and TRBJ2-7; D is unclear. CDR3 size: 12 residues. Per the germline V gene, CDR1 is DFQATT and CDR2 is SNEGSKA (reference sequence). V dropped 3 bases and J dropped 2 bases, with 8 bases sitting between them. The CDR3 loop is CSASPEPYEQYF. The CDR3, as DNA: TGCAGTGCTAGTCCGGAACCCTACGAGCAGTACTTC.

Notes on this clone: The same CDR3 is also encoded by other DNA sequences in this sample. The chain combines TRBV28 with TRBJ2-7; weak D call: TRBD1 (5 bases). The V end was cut by 2 bases, the J end by 1 base, with 6 bases between. CDR1 and CDR2 from the germline V gene are MDHEN and SYDVKM. This CDR3 has 13 residues. CDR3 region: CASSLTGSYEQYF. CDR3 DNA sequence: TGTGCCAGCAGTTTAACAGGTTCCTACGAGCAGTACTTC.

J is TRBJ1-3 and V is TRBV30; TRBD1 might be the D (5 bases). V was pared by 2 bases and J by 5 bases, with 19 bases between. The CDR3 sequence is 16 residues long. CDR1 and CDR2 (germline): GTSNPN, SVGIG (reference sequence). Here the CDR3 DNA reads TGTGCCTGGAGTCCGAGGACACTCAATGGACGAAACACCATATATTTT. This translates into CAWSPRTLNGRNTIYF.

The genes are TRBV30 and TRBJ2-3; 7 bases fit TRBD1. From germline, CDR1 is GTSNPN and CDR2 SVGIG (reference sequence). This CDR3 contains 17 residues. Trimming removed 0 bases from V and 2 bases from J; junction bases left unmatched: 11. CDR3 in DNA: TGTGCCTGGAGTGTACGTTACGGGACAGTGGTCACAGATACGCAGTATTTT. It specifies CAWSVRYGTVVTDTQYF.

The gene calls are TRBV5-8 and TRBJ2-5; D is perhaps TRBD2 (5 bases). From germline, CDR1 is SGHTS and CDR2 YDEGEE. The CDR3 is 14 amino acids. Trimming took off 0 bases at V and 1 base at J, with 7 bases between the two ends. CDR3 amino acids: CASSLELVQETQYF. In DNA form, the CDR3 reads TGTGCCAGCAGCTTGGAACTAGTCCAAGAGACCCAGTACTTC.

The V and J genes are TRBV7-9 and TRBJ1-2; D unclear. V lost 1 base to trimming and J lost 4 bases, with 10 bases between them. The CDR3 is 14 residues long. Germline-derived CDR1 and CDR2 are SEHNR and FQNEAQ (reference sequence). The CDR3 DNA sequence: TGTGCCAGCAGCTTAGGCGGCAGTGGCTATGGCTACACCTTC. It encodes CASSLGGSGYGYTF.

The CDR3 coding sequence is TGTGCCAGCAGCGAACTCCTGGCTCAGCCGGGACAGAGAAATTCACCCCTCCACTTT. It translates to CASSELLAQPGQRNSPLHF. The rearrangement joins TRBV4-2 to TRBJ1-6; 7 bases line up with TRBD1. CDR1 is LGHNA, CDR2 YNFKEQ, per germline. CDR3 length: 19 amino acids. Trimming took 5 bases from V and 7 from J; bases not matched to a gene: 20.

In its sample, this clone was seen once. CDR3 bases: TGTGCCATCAGTAAAGGGGACGATAGCAATCAGCCCCAGCATTTT. The encoded protein is CAISKGDDSNQPQHF. The chain has TRBV10-3 and TRBJ1-5, with D possibly TRBD1 on 5 matching bases. CDR3 length equals 15 residues. V was pared by 5 bases and J by 0 bases, with 11 bases between. CDR1 is ENHRY, CDR2 SYGVKD, per germline.